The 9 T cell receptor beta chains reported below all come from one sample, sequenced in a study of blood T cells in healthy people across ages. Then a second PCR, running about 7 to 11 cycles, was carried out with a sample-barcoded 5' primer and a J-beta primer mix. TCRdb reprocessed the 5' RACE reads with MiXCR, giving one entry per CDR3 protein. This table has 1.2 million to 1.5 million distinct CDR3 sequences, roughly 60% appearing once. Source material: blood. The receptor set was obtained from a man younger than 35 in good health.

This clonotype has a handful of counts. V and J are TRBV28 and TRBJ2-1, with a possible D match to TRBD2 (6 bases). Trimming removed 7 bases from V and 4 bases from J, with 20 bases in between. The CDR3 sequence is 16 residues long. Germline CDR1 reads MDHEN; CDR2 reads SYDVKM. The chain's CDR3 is CASTWRGRTSYNEQFF. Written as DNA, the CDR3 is TGTGCCAGCACCTGGAGGGGCCGGACAAGTTACAATGAGCAGTTCTTC.

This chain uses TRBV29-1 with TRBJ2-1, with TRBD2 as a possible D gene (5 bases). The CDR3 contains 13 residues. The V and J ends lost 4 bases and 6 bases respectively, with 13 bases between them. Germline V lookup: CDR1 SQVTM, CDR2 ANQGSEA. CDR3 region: CSVGLATGNEQFF. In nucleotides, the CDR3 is TGCAGCGTTGGGTTAGCGACTGGCAATGAGCAGTTCTTC.

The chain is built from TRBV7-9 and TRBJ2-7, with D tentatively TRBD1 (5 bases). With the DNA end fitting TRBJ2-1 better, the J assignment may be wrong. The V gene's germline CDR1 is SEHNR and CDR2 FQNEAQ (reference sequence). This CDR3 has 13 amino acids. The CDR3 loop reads CASSLATVNEQFF. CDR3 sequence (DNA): TGTGCCAGCAGCTTAGCGACAGTTAATGAGCAGTTCTTC.

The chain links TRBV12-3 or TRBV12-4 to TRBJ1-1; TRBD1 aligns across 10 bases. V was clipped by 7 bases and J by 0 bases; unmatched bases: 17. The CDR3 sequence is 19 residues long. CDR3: CASNRDRGKSPFMNTEAFF. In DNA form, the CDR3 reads TGTGCCAGCAACCGGGACAGGGGAAAGTCTCCCTTTATGAACACTGAAGCTTTCTTT.

CDR3 bases: TGTGCCAGCGGATTCCGGGACGGAAACATTCAGTACTTC. Protein product: CASGFRDGNIQYF. The V and J genes are TRBV7-9 and TRBJ2-4; D assignment may be TRBD1 or TRBD2 (5 bases each). The V gene lost 8 bases and the J gene lost 6 bases, with 14 bases spanning the gap. In germline, CDR1 is SEHNR, CDR2 FQNEAQ (reference sequence). This CDR3 has 13 amino acids. Using reference TRBV7-9 and TRBJ2-4 for the parts outside the CDR3, the full variable domain is DTGVSQNPRHKITKRGQNVTFRCDPISEHNRLYWYRQTLGQGPEFLTYFQNEAQLEKSRLLSDRFSAERPKGSFSTLEIQRTEQGDSAMYLCASGFRDGNIQYFGAGTRLSVL.

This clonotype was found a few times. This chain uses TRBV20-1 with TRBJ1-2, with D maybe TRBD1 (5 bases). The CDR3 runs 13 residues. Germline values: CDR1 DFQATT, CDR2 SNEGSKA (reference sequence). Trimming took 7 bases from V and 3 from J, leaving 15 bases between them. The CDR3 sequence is CSGSVGRDYGYTF. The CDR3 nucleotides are TGCAGTGGGAGCGTGGGGCGCGACTATGGCTACACCTTC.

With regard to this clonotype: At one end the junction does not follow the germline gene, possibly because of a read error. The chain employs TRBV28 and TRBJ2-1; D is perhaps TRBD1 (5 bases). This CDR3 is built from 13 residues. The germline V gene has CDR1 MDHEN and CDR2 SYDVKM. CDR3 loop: CASIGQGRDEQYF. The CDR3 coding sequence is TGTGCCAGCATTGGGCAGGGAAGAGACGAGCAGTATTTC.

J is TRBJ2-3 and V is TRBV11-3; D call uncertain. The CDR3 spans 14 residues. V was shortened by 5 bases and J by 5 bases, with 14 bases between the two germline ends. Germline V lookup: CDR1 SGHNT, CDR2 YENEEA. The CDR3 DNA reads TGTGCCAGCAGCCCCAAAGATGGAATAGATACGCAGTATTTT. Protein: CASSPKDGIDTQYF.

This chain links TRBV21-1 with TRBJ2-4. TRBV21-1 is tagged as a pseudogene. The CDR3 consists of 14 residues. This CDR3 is CASSKCQAKNIQYF. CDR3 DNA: TGTGCCAGCAGCAAATGTCAGGCCAAAAACATTCAGTACTTC.